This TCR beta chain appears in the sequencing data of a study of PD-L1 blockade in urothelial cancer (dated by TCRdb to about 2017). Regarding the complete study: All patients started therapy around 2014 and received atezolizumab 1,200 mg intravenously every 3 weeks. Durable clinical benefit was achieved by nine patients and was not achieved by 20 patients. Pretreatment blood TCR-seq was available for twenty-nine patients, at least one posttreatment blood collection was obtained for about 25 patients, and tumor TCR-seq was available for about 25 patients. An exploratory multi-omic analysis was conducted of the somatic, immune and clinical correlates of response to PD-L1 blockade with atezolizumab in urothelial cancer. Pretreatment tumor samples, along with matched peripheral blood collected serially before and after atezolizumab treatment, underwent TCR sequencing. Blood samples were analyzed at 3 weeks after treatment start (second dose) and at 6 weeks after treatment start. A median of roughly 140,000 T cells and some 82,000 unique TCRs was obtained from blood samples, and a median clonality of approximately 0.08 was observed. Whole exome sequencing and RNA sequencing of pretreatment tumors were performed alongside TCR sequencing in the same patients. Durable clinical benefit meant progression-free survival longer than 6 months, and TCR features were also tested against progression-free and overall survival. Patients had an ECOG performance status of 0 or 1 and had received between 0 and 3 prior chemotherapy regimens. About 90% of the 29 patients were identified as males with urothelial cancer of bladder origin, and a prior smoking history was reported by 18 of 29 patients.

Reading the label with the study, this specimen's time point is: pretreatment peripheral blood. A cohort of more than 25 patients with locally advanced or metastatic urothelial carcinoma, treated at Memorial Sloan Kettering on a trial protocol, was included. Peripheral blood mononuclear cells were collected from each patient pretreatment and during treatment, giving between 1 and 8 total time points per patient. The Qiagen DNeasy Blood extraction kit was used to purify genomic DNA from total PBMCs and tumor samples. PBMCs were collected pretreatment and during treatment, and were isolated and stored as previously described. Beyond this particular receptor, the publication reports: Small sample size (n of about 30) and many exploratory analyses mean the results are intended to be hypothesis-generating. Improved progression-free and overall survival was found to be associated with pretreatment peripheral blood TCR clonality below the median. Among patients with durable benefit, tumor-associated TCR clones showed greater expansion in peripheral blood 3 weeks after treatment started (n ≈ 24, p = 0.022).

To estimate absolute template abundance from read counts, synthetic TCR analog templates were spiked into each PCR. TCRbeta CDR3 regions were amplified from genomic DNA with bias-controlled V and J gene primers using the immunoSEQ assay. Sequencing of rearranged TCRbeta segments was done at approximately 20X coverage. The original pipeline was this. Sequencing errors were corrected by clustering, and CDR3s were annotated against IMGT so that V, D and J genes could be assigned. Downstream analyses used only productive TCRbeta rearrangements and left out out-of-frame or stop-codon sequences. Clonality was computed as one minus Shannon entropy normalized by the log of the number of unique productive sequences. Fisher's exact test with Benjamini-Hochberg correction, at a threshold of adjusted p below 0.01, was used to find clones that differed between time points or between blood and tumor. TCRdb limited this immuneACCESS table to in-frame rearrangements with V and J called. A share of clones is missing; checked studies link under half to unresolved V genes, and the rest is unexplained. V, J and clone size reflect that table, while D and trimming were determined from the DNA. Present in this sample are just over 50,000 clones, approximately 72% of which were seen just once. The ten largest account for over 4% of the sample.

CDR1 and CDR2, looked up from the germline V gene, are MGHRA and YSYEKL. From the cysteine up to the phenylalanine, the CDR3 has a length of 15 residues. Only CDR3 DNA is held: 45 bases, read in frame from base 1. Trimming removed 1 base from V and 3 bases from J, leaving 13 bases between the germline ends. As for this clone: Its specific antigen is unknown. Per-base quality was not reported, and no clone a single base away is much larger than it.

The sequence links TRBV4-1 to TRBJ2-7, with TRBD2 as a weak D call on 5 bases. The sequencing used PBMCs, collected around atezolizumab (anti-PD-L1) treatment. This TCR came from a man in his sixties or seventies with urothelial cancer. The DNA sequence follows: TGCGCCAGCAGCCAAGGAGGGCAAAACTACTACGAGCAGTACTTC. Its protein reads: CASSQGGQNYYEQYF.